A selection of T cell receptor beta chains follows, all from one sample in a study of CD8 T cells in Susac syndrome. From the immunoSEQ multiplex PCR reads, TCRdb called clonotypes with MiXCR, one entry per CDR3 protein. The table lists fewer than 150,000 distinct CDR3 sequences, 90% to 95% of them singletons. The material sequenced was CD8+ T cells from PBMCs. These receptors came from a human donor with multiple sclerosis. Each CDR3 is given with its conserved first and last residue. The D gene is left open where the match is weak. Not every row has a clone size; where given, it reads once, few, many or a size class.

clone size	J gene	D gene	V gene	CDR3 protein	CDR3 DNA
-	TRBJ2-7	-	TRBV19	CASSKSPEGQYF	TGTGCCAGTAGTAAATCGCCTGAGGGGCAGTACTTC
once	TRBJ2-7	-	TRBV27	CASSLTEDSYEQYF	TGTGCCAGCAGTTTAACGGAGGACTCCTACGAGCAGTACTTC
-	TRBJ1-5	TRBD1	TRBV2	CASSEFGQGNQPQHF	TGTGCCAGCAGTGAATTCGGACAGGGCAATCAGCCCCAGCATTTT
-	TRBJ2-7	TRBD2	TRBV7-9	CASSSSGGYVISYEQYF	TGTGCCAGCAGCTCCTCGGGGGGGTATGTGATATCCTACGAGCAGTACTTC
-	TRBJ2-2	-	TRBV12-3/TRBV12-4	CASSSQGGGTGELFF	TGTGCCAGCAGTTCACAGGGAGGAGGGACCGGGGAGCTGTTTTTT
-	TRBJ2-2	TRBD2	TRBV20-1	CSASPSSGRVWAGELFF	TGCAGTGCTAGTCCCTCTAGCGGGAGGGTTTGGGCCGGGGAGCTGTTTTTT
-	TRBJ1-1	-	TRBV18	CASSPLDRRQVNTEAFF	TGTGCCAGCTCACCTTTAGATCGTAGACAGGTGAACACTGAAGCTTTCTTT
-	TRBJ2-7	TRBD2	TRBV29-1	CSVVKSGGVEQYF	TGCAGCGTTGTAAAAAGCGGGGGTGTCGAGCAGTACTTC
-	TRBJ2-7	TRBD1	TRBV15	CATSRDQGDRGYEQYF	TGTGCCACCAGCAGAGATCAGGGGGACAGAGGTTACGAGCAGTACTTC
-	TRBJ2-5	TRBD1	TRBV7-9	CASSPGQGLETQYF	TGTGCCAGCAGCCCAGGACAGGGCTTGGAGACCCAGTACTTC
-	TRBJ1-5	-	TRBV19	CASSTGFGPQHF	TGTGCCAGTAGTACAGGCTTTGGACCCCAGCATTTT
-	TRBJ2-3	-	TRBV6-5	CASSLDGMGQYF	TGTGCCAGCAGTTTGGACGGGATGGGGCAGTATTTT
-	TRBJ1-1	-	TRBV15	CAAGRNTEAFF	TGTGCGGCCGGCCGTAACACTGAAGCTTTCTTT
once	TRBJ2-5	TRBD2	TRBV4-1	CASGGLAGGPVETQYF	TGCGCCAGCGGGGGACTAGCGGGAGGGCCGGTTGAGACCCAGTACTTC
-	TRBJ1-2	TRBD1	TRBV6-5	CASRPPDRKNYGYTF	TGTGCCAGCAGACCGCCGGACAGGAAGAACTATGGCTACACCTTC
-	TRBJ1-2	-	TRBV4-1	CASRQVPDSDYGYTF	TGCGCCAGCAGACAAGTCCCAGACTCCGACTATGGCTACACCTTC
-	TRBJ2-5	-	TRBV2	CASSGGGYQETQYF	TGTGCCAGCAGTGGAGGGGGGTACCAAGAGACCCAGTACTTC
-	TRBJ2-1	-	TRBV4-1	CASSHASVSGGEQFF	TGCGCCAGCAGCCACGCTTCCGTTAGTGGCGGAGAGCAGTTCTTC
-	TRBJ2-1	TRBD2	TRBV29-1	CSGRGMAGEAYNEQFF	TGCAGCGGAAGAGGAATGGCGGGAGAGGCCTACAATGAGCAGTTCTTC
-	TRBJ1-1	TRBD1	TRBV13	CASSVERQGSTFF	TGTGCCAGCAGCGTCGAGAGACAGGGTTCAACTTTCTTT
-	TRBJ2-1	-	TRBV18	CASSPYSTSYNEQFF	TGTGCCAGCTCACCTTACTCGACCTCCTACAATGAGCAGTTCTTC
-	TRBJ1-5	-	TRBV28	CASSARDSNQPQHF	TGTGCCAGCAGCGCTAGGGATAGCAATCAGCCCCAGCATTTT
few	TRBJ2-7	-	TRBV30	CAWSVLISESEQYF	TGTGCCTGGAGTGTACTTATCTCGGAGAGCGAGCAGTACTTC
-	TRBJ2-7	-	TRBV27	CASSLRSHHEQYF	TGTGCCAGCAGTTTGAGGTCTCATCACGAGCAGTACTTC
once	TRBJ2-7	-	TRBV6-2/TRBV6-3	CASSYGHLYEQYF	TGTGCCAGCAGTTACGGGCACCTCTACGAGCAGTACTTC
-	TRBJ1-4	-	TRBV7-9	CASSSRQDPNEKLFF	TGTGCCAGCAGCTCCCGACAGGATCCTAATGAAAAACTGTTTTTT
-	TRBJ1-4	-	TRBV30	CAWDPEGGAEKLFF	TGTGCCTGGGATCCCGAAGGAGGAGCTGAAAAACTGTTTTTT
-	TRBJ2-5	-	TRBV6-5	CASSYSIGETQYF	TGTGCCAGCAGTTACTCAATTGGGGAGACCCAGTACTTC
-	TRBJ2-7	-	TRBV27	CASSLSGPYYEQYF	TGTGCCAGCAGTTTATCTGGGCCCTACTACGAGCAGTACTTC
-	TRBJ2-2	-	TRBV20-1	CSAYDRSNTGELFF	TGCAGTGCCTACGACAGATCTAACACCGGGGAGCTGTTTTTT
-	TRBJ1-1	TRBD1	TRBV30	CAWSLGQGGPEAFF	TGTGCCTGGAGTCTTGGACAGGGTGGCCCTGAAGCTTTCTTT
-	TRBJ2-1	-	TRBV7-9	CASSPSLGHEQFF	TGTGCCAGCAGCCCCTCTCTCGGTCATGAGCAGTTCTTC
-	TRBJ2-5	-	TRBV3-1	CASSQFEGPIQETQYF	TGTGCCAGCAGCCAGTTTGAGGGACCAATACAAGAGACCCAGTACTTC
once	TRBJ2-7	TRBD1	TRBV4-3	CASSQGDRGRWEQYF	TGCGCCAGCAGCCAAGGCGACAGGGGGCGATGGGAGCAGTACTTC
once	TRBJ2-2	TRBD2	TRBV7-9	CASSPSTSGSSKLFF	TGTGCCAGCAGCCCGTCGACTAGCGGGAGTTCGAAGCTGTTTTTT
-	TRBJ2-1	TRBD2	TRBV12-3/TRBV12-4	CASSPGAGEGLGEQFF	TGTGCCAGCAGCCCGGGAGCGGGAGAGGGGCTTGGTGAGCAGTTCTTC
-	TRBJ2-7	-	TRBV29-1	CSVEDATGTLYEQYF	TGCAGCGTTGAAGACGCCACAGGGACCCTCTACGAGCAGTACTTC
-	TRBJ1-2	-	TRBV6-5	CASSYFEGDYGYTF	TGTGCCAGCAGTTACTTTGAAGGGGACTATGGCTACACCTTC
-	TRBJ2-5	-	TRBV7-8	CASSLTLLKETQYF	TGTGCCAGCAGCTTAACACTGTTAAAAGAGACCCAGTACTTC
-	TRBJ2-7	-	TRBV12-3/TRBV12-4	CASSPTSVPEQYF	TGTGCCAGCAGTCCGACTAGTGTCCCCGAGCAGTACTTC
-	TRBJ1-1	-	TRBV9	CASSEVDTEAFF	TGTGCCAGCAGCGAGGTTGACACTGAAGCTTTCTTT
-	TRBJ1-1	TRBD1	TRBV6-4	CASSDSAGGNTEAFF	TGTGCCAGCAGTGACTCTGCAGGGGGAAACACTGAAGCTTTCTTT
-	TRBJ2-4	-	TRBV27	CASSSLLAKNIQYF	TGTGCCAGCAGTTCCCTACTAGCCAAAAACATTCAGTACTTC
once	TRBJ1-1	-	TRBV30	CACTRGGMEAFF	TGTGCCTGCACTAGGGGAGGAATGGAAGCTTTCTTT
-	TRBJ2-1	TRBD2	TRBV7-9	CASSSYGGYWDEQFF	TGTGCCAGCAGCTCTTACGGGGGGTATTGGGATGAGCAGTTCTTC
-	TRBJ2-3	TRBD2	TRBV5-4	CASSYTSGSTDTQYF	TGTGCCAGCAGCTATACTAGCGGGAGCACAGATACGCAGTATTTT
-	TRBJ1-3	-	TRBV13	CATLGGSSGNTIYF	TGTGCCACCCTAGGGGGTTCGTCTGGAAACACCATATATTTT
-	TRBJ2-5	TRBD2	TRBV20-1	CSARDLAGGPVGVEETQYF	TGCAGTGCTAGAGATCTAGCGGGAGGGCCTGTTGGGGTAGAAGAGACCCAGTACTTC
-	TRBJ1-5	-	TRBV5-3	CARSFRADSPMILRPQHF	TGTGCCAGAAGCTTTAGGGCGGACAGTCCCATGATTCTTCGGCCCCAGCATTTT